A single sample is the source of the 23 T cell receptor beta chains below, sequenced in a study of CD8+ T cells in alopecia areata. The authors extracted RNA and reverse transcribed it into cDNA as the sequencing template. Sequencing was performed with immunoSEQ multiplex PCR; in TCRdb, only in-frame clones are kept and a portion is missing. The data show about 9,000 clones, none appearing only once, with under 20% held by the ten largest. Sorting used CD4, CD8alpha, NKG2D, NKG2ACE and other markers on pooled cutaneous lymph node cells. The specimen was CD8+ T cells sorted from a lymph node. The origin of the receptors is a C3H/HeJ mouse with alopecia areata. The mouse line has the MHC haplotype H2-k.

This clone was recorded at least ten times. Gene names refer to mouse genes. The CDR3 loop is CASGDPNDRGLSQNTLYF. The sequenced part of the CDR3 DNA is TGTGCCAGCGGTGACCCGAATGACAGGGGGCTGAGTCAAAAC. This chain joins TRBV13-2 and TRBJ2-4; 10 bases are shared with TRBD1. The read stops 4 residues short of the end of the CDR3; the missing end is completed from the germline J gene. CDR3 length equals 18 residues. Trimming took 2 bases from V and 0 from J; bases not matched to a gene: 9. CDR1 and CDR2 (germline): NNHNN, SYGAGS (reference sequence).

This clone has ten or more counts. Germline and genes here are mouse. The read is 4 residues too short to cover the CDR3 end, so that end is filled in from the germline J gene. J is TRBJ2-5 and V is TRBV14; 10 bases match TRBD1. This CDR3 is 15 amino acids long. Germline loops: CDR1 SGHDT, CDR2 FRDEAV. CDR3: CASSTGTGEVDTQYF. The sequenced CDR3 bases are TGTGCCAGCAGCACCGGGACAGGGGAGGTGGAC.

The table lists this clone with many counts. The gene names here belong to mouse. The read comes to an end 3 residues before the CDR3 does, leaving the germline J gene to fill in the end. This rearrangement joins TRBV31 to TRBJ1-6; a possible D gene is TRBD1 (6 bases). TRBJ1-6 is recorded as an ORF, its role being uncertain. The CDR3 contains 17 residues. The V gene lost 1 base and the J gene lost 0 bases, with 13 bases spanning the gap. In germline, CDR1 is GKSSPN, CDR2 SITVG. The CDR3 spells CAWSPPGQNSYNSPLYF. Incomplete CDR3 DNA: TGTGCCTGGAGTCCACCGGGACAAAATTCCTATAATTCGCCC.

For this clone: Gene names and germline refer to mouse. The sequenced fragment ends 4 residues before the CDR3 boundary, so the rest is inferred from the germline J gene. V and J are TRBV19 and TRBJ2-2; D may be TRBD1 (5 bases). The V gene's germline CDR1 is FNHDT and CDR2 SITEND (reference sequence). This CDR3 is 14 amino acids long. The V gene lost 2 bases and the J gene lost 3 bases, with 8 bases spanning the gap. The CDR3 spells CASSMQGYTGQLYF. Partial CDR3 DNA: TGTGCCAGCAGTATGCAGGGCTACACCGGG.

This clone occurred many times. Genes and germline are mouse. The chain's CDR3 is CASSLDREGAETLYF. The covered CDR3 bases are TGTGCAAGCAGCTTAGACAGGGAGGGTGCAGAA. J is TRBJ2-3 and V is TRBV16; maybe TRBD1 (5 bases). The read ends 4 residues shy of where the CDR3 ends; the end is completed using the germline J gene. The germline gives CDR1 SGHSA, CDR2 FRNQAP. The CDR3 runs 15 residues. Trimming cost V 0 bases and J 1 base, with 8 bases left between them.

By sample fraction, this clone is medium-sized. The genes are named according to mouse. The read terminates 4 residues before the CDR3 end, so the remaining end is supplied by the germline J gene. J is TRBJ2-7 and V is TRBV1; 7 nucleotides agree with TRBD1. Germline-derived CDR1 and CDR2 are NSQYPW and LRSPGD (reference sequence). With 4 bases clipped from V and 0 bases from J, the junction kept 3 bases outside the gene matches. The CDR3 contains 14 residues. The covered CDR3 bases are TGCACCTGCAGTGTCCGGGACAGCTCCTAT. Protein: CTCSVRDSSY. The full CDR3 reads CTCSVRDSSYEQYF.

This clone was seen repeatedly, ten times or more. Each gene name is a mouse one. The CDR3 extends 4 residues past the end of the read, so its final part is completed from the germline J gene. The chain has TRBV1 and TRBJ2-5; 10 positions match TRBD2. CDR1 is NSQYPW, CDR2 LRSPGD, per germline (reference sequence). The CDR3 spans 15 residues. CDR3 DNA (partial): TGCACCTGCAGTGACTACTGGGGGGGGAAAGAC. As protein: CTCSDYWGGKD. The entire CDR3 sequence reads CTCSDYWGGKDTQYF.

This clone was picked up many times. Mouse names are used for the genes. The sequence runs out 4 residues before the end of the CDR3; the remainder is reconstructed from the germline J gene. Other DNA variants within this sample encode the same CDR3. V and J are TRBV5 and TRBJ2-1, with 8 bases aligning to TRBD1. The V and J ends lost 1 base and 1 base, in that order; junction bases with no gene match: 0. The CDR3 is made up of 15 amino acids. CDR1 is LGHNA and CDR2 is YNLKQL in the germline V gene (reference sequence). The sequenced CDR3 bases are TGTGCCAGCAGCCAAGGGACAGGGAACTATGCT. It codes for CASSQGTGNYA. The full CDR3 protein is CASSQGTGNYAEQFF.

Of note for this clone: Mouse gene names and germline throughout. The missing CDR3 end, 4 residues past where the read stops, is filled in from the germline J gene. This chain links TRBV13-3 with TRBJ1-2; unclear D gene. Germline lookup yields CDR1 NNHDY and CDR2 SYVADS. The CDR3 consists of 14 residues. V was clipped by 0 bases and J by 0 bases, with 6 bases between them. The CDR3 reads CASSDALANSDYTF. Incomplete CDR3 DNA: TGTGCCAGCAGTGATGCACTGGCAAACTCC.

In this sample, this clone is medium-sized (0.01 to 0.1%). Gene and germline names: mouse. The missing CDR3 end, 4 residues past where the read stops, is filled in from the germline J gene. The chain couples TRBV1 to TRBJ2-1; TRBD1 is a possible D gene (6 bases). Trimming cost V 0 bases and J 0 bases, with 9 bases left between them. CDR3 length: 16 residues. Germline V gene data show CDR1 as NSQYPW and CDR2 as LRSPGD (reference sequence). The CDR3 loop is CTCSADSGDNYAEQFF. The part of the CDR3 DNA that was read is TGCACCTGCAGTGCAGATTCAGGGGATAACTATGCT.

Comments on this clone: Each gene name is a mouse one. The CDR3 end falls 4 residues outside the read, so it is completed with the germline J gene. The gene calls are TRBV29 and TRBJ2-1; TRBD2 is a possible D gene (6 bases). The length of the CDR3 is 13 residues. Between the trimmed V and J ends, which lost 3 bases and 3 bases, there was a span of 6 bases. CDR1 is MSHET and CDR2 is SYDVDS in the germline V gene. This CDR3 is CASSLGGYAEQFF. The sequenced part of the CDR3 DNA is TGTGCTAGCAGTTTGGGGGGCTATGCT. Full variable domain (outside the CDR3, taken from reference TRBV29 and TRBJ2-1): DMKVTQMPRYLIKRMGENVLLECGQDMSHETMYWYRQDPGLGLQLIYISYDVDSNSEGDIPKGYRVSRKKREHFSLILDSAKTNQTSVYFCASSLGGYAEQFFGPGTRLTVL.

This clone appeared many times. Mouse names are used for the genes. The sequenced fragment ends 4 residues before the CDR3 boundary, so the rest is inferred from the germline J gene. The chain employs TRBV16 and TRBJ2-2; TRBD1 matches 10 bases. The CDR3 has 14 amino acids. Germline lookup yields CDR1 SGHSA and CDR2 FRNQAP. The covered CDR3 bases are TGTGCAGCCGCCGGGACAGGGGAAGACGGG. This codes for CAAAGTGEDG. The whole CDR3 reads CAAAGTGEDGQLYF.

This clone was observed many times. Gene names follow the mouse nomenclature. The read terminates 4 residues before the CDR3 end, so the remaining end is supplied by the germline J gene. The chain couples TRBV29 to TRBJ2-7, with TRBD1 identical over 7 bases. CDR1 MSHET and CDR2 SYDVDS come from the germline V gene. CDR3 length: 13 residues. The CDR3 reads CASSLYRGYEQYF. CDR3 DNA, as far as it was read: TGTGCTAGCAGTTTATACAGGGGTTAT.

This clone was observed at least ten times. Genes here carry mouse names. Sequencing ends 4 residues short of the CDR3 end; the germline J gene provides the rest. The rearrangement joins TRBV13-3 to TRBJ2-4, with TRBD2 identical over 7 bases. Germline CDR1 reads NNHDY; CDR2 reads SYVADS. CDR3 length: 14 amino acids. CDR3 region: CASSDGLGENTLYF. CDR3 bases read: TGTGCCAGCAGTGATGGCCTGGGGGAAAAC. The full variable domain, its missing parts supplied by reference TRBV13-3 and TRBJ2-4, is EAAVTQSPRSKVAVTGGKVTLSCHQTNNHDYMYWYRQDTGHGLRLIHYSYVADSTEKGDIPDGYKASRPSQENFSLILELASLSQTAVYFCASSDGLGENTLYFGAGTRLSVL.

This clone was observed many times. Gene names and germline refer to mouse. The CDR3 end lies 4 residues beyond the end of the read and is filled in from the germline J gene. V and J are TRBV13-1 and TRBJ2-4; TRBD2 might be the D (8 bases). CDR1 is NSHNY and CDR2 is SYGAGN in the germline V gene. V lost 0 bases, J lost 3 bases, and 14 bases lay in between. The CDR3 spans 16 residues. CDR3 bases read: TGTGCCAGCAGTGATGCAGGGGGGGCAAGACAAAAC. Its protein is CASSDAGGARQN. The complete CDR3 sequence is CASSDAGGARQNTLYF.

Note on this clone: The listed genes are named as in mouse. The CDR3 is CASGDEGTSNYAEQFF. CDR3 DNA, as far as it was read: TGTGCCAGCGGTGATGAAGGGACATCTAACTATGCT. The gene calls are TRBV13-2 and TRBJ2-1; weak D call: TRBD1 (6 bases). The read comes to an end 4 residues before the CDR3 does, leaving the germline J gene to fill in the end. The CDR3 contains 16 residues. Germline V lookup: CDR1 NNHNN, CDR2 SYGAGS (reference sequence). Between the trimmed V and J ends, which lost 0 bases and 0 bases, there was a span of 10 bases.

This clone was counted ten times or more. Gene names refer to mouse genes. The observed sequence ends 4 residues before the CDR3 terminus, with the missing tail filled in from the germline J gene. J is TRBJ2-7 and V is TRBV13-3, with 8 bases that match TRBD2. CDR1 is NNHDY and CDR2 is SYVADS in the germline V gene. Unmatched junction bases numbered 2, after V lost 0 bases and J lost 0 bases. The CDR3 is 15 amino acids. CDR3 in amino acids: CASSDAGGISYEQYF. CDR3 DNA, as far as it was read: TGTGCCAGCAGTGATGCTGGGGGGATCTCCTAT.

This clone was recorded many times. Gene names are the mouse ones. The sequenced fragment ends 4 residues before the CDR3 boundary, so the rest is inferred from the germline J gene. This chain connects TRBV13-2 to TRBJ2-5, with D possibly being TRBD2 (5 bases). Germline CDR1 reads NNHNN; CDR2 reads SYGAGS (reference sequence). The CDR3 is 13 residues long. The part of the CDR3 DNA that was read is TGTGCCAGCGGTGCTGGGAGACTAGAC. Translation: CASGAGRLD. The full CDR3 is CASGAGRLDTQYF.

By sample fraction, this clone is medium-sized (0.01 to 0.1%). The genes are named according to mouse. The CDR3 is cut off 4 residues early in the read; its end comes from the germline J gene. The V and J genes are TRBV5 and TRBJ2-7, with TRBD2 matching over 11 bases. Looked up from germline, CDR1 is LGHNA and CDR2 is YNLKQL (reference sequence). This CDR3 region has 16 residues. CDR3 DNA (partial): TGTGCCAGCAGCCAAGAGACTGGGGGGGAAGGATAT. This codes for CASSQETGGEGY. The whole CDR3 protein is CASSQETGGEGYEQYF.

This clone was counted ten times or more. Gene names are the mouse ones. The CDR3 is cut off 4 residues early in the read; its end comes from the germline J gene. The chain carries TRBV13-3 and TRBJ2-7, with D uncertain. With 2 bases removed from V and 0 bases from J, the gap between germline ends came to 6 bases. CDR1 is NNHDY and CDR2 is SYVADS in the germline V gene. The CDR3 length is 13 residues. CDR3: CASSDRSSYEQYF. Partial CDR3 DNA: TGTGCCAGCAGTGACAGGAGCTCCTAT.

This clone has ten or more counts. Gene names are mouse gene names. This CDR3 is CASSIGTGQLYF. CDR3 bases read: TGTGCCAGCAGTATAGGCACCGGG. The J gene is TRBJ2-2, the V gene TRBV19; no definite D call. The read falls 4 residues short of the CDR3 end, and the missing part is taken from the germline J gene. There are 12 residues in the CDR3. Trimming removed 0 bases at V and 4 bases at J, with 1 base between. Germline CDR1 reads FNHDT; CDR2 reads SITEND (reference sequence).

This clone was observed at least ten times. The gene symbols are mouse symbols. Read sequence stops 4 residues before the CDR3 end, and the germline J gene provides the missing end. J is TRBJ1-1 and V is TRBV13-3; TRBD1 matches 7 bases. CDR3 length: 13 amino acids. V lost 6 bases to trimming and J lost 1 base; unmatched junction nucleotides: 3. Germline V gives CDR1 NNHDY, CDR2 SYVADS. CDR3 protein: CASNRQGNTEVFF. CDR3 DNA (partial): TGTGCCAGCAATCGACAGGGAAACACA.

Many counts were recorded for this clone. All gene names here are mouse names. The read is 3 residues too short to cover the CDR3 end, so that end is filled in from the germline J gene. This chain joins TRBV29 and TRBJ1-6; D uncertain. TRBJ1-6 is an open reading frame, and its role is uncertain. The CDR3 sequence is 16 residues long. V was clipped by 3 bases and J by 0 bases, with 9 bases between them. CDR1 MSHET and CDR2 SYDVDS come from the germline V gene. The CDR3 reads CASSFQKNSYNSPLYF. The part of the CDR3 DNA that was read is TGTGCTAGCAGTTTTCAGAAAAATTCCTATAATTCGCCC.